This T cell receptor (beta chain) was found in a study of blood T cell repertoires in COVID-19. Study context: Sample material is recorded as cDNA or gDNA derived from T cells, B-cell-depleted T cells, or PBMCs.

TCRdb's table, derived via immunoSEQ multiplex PCR, lists solely in-frame clones and lacks some. The sample includes about 190,000 clones, under 90% of them seen just once. CDR1 SGHRS and CDR2 YFSETQ come from the germline V gene. This CDR3 has 14 residues. V was cut by 2 bases and J by 7 bases, with 12 bases left in between. The V gene is TRBV5-1, the J gene TRBJ1-4; possible D gene TRBD1, 5 bases. The sequenced material came from peripheral blood. This receptor was identified in a man aged 40-55 years with acute or convalescent COVID-19. CDR3 DNA sequence: TGCGCCAGCAGCTTAGAGGCGGGGCGTGAAAAACTGTTTTTT. Protein sequence: CASSLEAGREKLFF.